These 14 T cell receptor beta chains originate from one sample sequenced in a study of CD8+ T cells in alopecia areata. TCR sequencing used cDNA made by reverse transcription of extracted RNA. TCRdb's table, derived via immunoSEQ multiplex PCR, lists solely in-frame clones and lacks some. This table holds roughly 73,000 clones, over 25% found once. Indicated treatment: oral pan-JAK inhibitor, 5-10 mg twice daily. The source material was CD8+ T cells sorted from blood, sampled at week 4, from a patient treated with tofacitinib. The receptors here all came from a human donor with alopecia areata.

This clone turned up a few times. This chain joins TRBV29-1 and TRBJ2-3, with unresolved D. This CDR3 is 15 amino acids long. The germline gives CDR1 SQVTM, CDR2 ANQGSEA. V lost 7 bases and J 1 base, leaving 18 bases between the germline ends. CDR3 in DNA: TGCAGCGCTAGACTTAGGGCCGAGGGCACAGATACGCAGTATTTT. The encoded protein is CSARLRAEGTDTQYF.

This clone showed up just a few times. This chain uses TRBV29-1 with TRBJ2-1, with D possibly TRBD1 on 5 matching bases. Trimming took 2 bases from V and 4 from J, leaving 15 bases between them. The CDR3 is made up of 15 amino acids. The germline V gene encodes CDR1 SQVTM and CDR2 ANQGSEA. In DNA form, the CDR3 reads TGCAGCGTTGAACAGACAGCGAATCGGTACAATGAGCAGTTCTTC. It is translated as CSVEQTANRYNEQFF.

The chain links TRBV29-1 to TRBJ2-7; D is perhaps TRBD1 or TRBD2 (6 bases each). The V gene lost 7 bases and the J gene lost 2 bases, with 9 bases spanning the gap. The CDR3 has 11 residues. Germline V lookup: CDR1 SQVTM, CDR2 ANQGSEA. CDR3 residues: CSGGGPYEQYF. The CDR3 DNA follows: TGCAGCGGAGGGGGGCCCTACGAGCAGTACTTC.

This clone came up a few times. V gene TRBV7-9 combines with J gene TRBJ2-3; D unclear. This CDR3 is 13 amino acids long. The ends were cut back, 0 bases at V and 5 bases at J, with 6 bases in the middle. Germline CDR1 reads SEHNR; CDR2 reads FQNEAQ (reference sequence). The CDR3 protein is CASSLAVGDTQYF. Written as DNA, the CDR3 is TGTGCCAGCAGCTTAGCCGTCGGAGATACGCAGTATTTT.

CDR3 amino acids: CASSAGSATNEKLFF. The CDR3 DNA reads TGTGCCAGCAGCGCGGGATCCGCAACTAATGAAAAACTGTTTTTT. The chain recombines TRBV9 with TRBJ1-4; D remains ambiguous. CDR3 length: 15 amino acids. Trimming shortened V by 3 bases and J by 0 bases, and 9 bases separated the two germline ends. Germline-derived CDR1 and CDR2 are SGDLS and YYNGEE.

The CDR3 DNA follows: TGTGCCAGCAGTCTGGCGGAGGTCTACGAGCAGTACTTC. Translating gives CASSLAEVYEQYF. The chain joins TRBV27 to TRBJ2-7, with D possibly TRBD2 on 5 matching bases. The CDR3 consists of 13 residues. Per germline, CDR1 MNHEY and CDR2 SMNVEV (reference sequence). Deletions cut 5 bases from V and 3 bases from J, with 11 bases between.

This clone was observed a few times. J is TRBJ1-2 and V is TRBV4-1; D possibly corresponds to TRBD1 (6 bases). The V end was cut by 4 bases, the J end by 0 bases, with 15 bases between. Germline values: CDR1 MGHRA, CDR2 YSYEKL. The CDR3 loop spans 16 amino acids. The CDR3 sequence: CASSLRDRLANYGYTF. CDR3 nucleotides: TGCGCCAGCAGCCTACGAGACAGGTTAGCTAACTATGGCTACACCTTC.

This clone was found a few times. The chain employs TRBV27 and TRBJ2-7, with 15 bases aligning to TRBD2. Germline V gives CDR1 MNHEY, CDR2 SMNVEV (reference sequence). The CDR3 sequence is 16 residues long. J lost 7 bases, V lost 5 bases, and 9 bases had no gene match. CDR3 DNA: TGTGCCAGCAGTGTCCCGGGACTAGCGGGAGGAGAAGAGCAGTACTTC. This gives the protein CASSVPGLAGGEEQYF.

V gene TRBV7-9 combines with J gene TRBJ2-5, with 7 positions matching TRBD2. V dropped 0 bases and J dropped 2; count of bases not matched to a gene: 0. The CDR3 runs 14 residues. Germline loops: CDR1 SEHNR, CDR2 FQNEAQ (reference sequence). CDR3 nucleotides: TGTGCCAGCAGCTTAGCGGGACTACAAGAGACCCAGTACTTC. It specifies CASSLAGLQETQYF.

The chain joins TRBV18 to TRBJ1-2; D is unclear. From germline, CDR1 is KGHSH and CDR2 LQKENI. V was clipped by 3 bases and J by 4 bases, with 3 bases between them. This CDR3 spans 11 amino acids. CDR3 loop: CASSPGYGYTF. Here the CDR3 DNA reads TGTGCCAGCTCACCTGGCTATGGCTACACCTTC.

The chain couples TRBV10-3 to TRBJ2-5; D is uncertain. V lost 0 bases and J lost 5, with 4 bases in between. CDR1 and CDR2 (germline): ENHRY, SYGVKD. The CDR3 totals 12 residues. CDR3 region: CAISESRETQYF. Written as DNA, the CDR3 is TGTGCCATCAGTGAGTCGAGGGAGACCCAGTACTTC.

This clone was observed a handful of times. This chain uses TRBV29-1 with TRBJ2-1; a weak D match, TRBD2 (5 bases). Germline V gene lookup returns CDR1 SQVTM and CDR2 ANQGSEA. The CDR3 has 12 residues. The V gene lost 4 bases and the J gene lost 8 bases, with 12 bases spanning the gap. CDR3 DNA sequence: TGCAGCGTTGTTCAGGCGGGCGATGAGCAGTTCTTC. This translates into CSVVQAGDEQFF.

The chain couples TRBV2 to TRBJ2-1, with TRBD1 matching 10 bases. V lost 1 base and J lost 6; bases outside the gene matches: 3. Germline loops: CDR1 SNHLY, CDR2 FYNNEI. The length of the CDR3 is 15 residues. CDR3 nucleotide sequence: TGTGCCAGCAGTGAAGGGGACAGGGGCTCCAATGAGCAGTTCTTC. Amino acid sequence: CASSEGDRGSNEQFF.

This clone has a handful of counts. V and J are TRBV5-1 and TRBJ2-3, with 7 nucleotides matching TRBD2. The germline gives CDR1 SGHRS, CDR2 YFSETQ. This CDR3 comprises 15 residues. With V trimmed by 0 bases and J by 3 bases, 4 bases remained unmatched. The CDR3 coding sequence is TGCGCCAGCAGCTTGGAGCGGGGTCGTACAGATACGCAGTATTTT. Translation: CASSLERGRTDTQYF.